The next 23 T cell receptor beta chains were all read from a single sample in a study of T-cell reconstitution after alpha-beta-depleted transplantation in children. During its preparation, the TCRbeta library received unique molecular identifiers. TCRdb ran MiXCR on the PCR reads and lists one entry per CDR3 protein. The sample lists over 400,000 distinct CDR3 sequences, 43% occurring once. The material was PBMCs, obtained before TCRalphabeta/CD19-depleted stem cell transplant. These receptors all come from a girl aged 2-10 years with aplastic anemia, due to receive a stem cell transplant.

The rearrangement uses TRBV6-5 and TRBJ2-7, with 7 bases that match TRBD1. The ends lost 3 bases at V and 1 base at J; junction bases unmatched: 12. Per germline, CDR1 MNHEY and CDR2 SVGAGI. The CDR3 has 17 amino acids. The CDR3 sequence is CASSYFSGGERSYEQYF. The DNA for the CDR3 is TGTGCCAGCAGTTATTTCTCAGGGGGAGAGCGGTCCTACGAGCAGTACTTC.

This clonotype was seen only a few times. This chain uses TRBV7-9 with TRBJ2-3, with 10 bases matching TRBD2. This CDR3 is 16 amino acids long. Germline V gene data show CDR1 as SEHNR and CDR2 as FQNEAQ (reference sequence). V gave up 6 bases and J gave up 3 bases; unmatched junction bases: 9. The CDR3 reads CASRNRIAGGTDTQYF. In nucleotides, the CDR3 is TGTGCCAGCAGGAATCGGATAGCGGGAGGAACAGATACGCAGTATTTT.

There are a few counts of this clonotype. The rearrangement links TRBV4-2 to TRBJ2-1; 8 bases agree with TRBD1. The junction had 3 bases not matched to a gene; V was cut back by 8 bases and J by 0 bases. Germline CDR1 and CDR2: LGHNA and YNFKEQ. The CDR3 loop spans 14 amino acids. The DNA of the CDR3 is TGTGCCAGCTACGACAGGGGCTCCTACAATGAGCAGTTCTTC. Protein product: CASYDRGSYNEQFF.

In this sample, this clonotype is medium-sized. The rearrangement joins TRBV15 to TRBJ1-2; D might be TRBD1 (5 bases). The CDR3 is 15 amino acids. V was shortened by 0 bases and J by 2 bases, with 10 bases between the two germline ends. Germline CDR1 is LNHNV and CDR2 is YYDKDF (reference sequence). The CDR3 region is CATSRDGAGNYGYTF. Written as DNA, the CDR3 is TGTGCCACCAGCAGAGATGGGGCCGGGAACTATGGCTACACCTTC.

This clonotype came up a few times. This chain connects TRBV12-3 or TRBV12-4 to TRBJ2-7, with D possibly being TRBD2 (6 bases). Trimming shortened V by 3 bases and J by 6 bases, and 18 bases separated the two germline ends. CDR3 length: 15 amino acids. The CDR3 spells CASSFCFGGFCEQYF. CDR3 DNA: TGTGCCAGCAGTTTTTGTTTCGGGGGTTTCTGCGAGCAGTACTTC.

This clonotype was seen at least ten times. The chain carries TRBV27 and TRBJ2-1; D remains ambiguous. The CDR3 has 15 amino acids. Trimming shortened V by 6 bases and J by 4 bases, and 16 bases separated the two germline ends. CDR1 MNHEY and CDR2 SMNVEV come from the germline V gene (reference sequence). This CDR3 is CASSPETLPYNEQFF. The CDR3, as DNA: TGTGCCAGCAGCCCCGAGACTTTACCTTACAATGAGCAGTTCTTC.

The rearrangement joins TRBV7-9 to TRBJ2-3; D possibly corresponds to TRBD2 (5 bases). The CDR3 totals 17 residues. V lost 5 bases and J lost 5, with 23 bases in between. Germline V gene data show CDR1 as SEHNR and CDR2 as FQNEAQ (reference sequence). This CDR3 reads CASSAPTTSFEGDTQYF. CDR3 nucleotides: TGTGCCAGCAGCGCTCCAACTACTAGTTTCGAAGGAGATACGCAGTATTTT.

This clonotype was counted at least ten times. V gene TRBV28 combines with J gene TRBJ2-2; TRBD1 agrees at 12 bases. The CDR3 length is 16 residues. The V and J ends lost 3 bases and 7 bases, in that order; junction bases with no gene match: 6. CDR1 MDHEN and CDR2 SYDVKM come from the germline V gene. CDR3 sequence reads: CASSFRDRGRSGELFF. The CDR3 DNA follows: TGTGCCAGCAGTTTCCGGGACAGGGGGCGTAGCGGGGAGCTGTTTTTT.

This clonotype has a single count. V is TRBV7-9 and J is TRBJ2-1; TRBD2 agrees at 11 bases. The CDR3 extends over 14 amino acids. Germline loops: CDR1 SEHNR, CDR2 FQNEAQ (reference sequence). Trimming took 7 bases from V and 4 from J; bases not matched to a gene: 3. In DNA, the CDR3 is TGTGCCAGCATCATAGCGGGAGGGTACAATGAGCAGTTCTTC. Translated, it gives CASIIAGGYNEQFF.

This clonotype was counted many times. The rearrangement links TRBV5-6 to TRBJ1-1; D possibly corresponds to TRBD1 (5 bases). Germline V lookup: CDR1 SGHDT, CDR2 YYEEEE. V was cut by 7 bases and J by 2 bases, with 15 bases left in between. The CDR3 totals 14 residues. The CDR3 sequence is CASWRGRLNTEAFF. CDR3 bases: TGTGCCAGCTGGAGGGGCAGACTTAACACTGAAGCTTTCTTT.

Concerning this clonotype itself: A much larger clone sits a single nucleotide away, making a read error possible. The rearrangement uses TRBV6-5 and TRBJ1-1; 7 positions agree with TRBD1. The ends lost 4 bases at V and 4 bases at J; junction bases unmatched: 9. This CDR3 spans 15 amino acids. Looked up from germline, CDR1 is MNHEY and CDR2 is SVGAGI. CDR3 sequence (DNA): TGTGCCAGCAGTTTCAAACAGGGGAGGAGCACTGAAGCTTTCTTT. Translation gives CASSFKQGRSTEAFF.

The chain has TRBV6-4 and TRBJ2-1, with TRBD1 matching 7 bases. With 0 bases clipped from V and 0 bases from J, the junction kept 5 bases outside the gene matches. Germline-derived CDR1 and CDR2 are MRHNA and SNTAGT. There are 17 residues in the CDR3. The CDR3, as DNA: TGTGCCAGCAGTGACTCCAACAGGGGCCTCTCCTACAATGAGCAGTTCTTC. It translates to CASSDSNRGLSYNEQFF.

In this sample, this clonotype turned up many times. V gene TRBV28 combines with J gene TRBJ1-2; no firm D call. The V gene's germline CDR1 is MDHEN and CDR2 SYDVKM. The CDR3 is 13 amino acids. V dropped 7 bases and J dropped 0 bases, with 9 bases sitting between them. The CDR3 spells CASKVGSNYGYTF. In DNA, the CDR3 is TGTGCCAGCAAGGTGGGGTCTAACTATGGCTACACCTTC.

CDR3 bases: TGCAGTGCTCGGACTAGCGGGAGTTTAGAGACAGATACGCAGTATTTT. It yields the protein CSARTSGSLETDTQYF. V is TRBV20-1 and J is TRBJ2-3, with 13 bases fitting TRBD2. Germline V gene lookup returns CDR1 DFQATT and CDR2 SNEGSKA (reference sequence). With V trimmed by 5 bases and J by 3 bases, 8 bases remained unmatched. The CDR3 length is 16 residues.

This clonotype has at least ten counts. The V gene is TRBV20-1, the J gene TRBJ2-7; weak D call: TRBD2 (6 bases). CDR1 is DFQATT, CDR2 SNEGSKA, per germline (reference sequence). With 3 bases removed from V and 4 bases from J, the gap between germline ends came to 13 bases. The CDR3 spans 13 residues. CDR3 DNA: TGCAGTGCTAGTACGGGGGTGGGGTACGAGCAGTACTTC. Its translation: CSASTGVGYEQYF.

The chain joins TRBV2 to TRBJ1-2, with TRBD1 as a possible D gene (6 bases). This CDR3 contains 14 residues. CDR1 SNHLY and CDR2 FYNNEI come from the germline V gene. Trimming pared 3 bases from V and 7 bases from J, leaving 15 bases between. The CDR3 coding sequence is TGTGCCAGCAGTGAGGGTACAGGGAAAGCTGGCTACACCTTC. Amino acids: CASSEGTGKAGYTF.

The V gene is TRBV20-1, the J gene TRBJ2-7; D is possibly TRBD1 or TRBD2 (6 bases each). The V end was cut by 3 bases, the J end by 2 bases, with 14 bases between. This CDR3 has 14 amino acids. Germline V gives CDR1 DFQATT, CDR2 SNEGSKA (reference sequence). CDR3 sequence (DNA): TGCAGTGCTAGGGGGCGGGACAATCCCTACGAGCAGTACTTC. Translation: CSARGRDNPYEQYF.

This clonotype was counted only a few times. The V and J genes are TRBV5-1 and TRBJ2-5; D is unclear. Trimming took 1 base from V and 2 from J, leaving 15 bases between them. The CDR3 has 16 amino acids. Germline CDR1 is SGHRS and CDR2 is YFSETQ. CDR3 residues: CASSLSQISLQETQYF. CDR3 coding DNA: TGCGCCAGCAGCTTGTCACAGATTAGCCTACAAGAGACCCAGTACTTC. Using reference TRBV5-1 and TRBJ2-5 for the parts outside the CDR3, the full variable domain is KAGVTQTPRYLIKTRGQQVTLSCSPISGHRSVSWYQQTPGQGLQFLFEYFSETQRNKGNFPGRFSGRQFSNSRSEMNVSTLELGDSALYLCASSLSQISLQETQYFGPGTRLLVL.

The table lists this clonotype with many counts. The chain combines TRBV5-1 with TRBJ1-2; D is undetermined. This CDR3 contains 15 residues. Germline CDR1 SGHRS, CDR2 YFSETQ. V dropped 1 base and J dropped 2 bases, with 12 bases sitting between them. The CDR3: CASSLISGANYGYTF. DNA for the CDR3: TGCGCCAGCAGCTTGATTTCGGGTGCCAACTATGGCTACACCTTC. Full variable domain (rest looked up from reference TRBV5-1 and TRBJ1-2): KAGVTQTPRYLIKTRGQQVTLSCSPISGHRSVSWYQQTPGQGLQFLFEYFSETQRNKGNFPGRFSGRQFSNSRSEMNVSTLELGDSALYLCASSLISGANYGYTFGSGTRLTVV.

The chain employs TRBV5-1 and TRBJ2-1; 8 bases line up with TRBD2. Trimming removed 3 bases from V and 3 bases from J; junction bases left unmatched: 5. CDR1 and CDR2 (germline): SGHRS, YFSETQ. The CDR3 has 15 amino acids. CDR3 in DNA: TGCGCCAGCAGCTCCGGGGGGGGCGACTACAATGAGCAGTTCTTC. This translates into CASSSGGGDYNEQFF.

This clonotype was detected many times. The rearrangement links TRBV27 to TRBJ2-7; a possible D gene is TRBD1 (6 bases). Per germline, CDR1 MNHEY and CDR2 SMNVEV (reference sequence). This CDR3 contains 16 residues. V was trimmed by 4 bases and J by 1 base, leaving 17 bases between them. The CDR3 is CASSSTDRSGSYEQYF. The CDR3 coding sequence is TGTGCCAGCAGTTCAACAGACAGGTCAGGTTCCTACGAGCAGTACTTC.

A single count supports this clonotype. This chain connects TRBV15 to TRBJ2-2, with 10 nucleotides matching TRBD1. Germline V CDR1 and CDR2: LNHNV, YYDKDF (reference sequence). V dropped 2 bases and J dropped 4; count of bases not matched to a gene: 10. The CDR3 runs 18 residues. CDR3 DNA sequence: TGTGCCACCAGCAGACAGCGGGACAGGGGAACGGGCACCGGGGAGCTGTTTTTT. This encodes CATSRQRDRGTGTGELFF.

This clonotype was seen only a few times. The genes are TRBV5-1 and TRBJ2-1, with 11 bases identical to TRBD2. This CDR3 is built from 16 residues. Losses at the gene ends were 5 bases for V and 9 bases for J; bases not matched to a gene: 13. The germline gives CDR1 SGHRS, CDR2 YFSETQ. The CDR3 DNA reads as TGCGCCAGCAGGGGGGGGACTAGCGGATCCTTTCCTGAGCAGTTCTTC. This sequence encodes CASRGGTSGSFPEQFF.